The TCR beta chain under discussion was sequenced for a study of control samples from healthy donors and cancer patients. Produced via immunoSEQ multiplex PCR; TCRdb's table is partial and in-frame only. The top ten hold roughly 4.3% of the sample, which has fewer than 200,000 clones, 93% seen once. From germline, CDR1 is SGHRS and CDR2 YFSETQ. Between the trimmed V and J ends, which lost 0 bases and 0 bases, there was a span of 9 bases. The CDR3 length is 15 residues. The chain combines TRBV5-1 with TRBJ1-2; TRBD1 is a possible D gene (5 bases). This receptor was obtained from a woman aged 55 to 70 in good health. The sample was blood. This chain's CDR3 is CASSLAGLANYGYTF. In DNA form, the CDR3 reads TGCGCCAGCAGCTTGGCGGGGCTAGCTAACTATGGCTACACCTTC.